This passage covers 18 T cell receptor beta chains from one sample sequenced in a study of cytomegalovirus exposure and HLA in healthy donors. The study ran its PCR with 60 Vbeta and 13 Jbeta primers. The repertoire was sequenced with immunoSEQ multiplex PCR; TCRdb's copy has only in-frame clones and lacks some. The table includes fewer than 200,000 clones, 60% to 85% detected once. The sample taken for sequencing was PBMCs. Receptor source: a woman aged 50 to 65 in good health and CMV-seropositive.

This clone was recorded a few times. The V and J genes are TRBV25-1 and TRBJ1-6; maybe TRBD1 (6 bases). Germline assignment: CDR1 MGHDK and CDR2 SYGVNS. The V end was cut by 0 bases, the J end by 7 bases, with 16 bases between. The CDR3 spans 17 residues. CDR3 in DNA: TGTGCCAGCAGTGAATATCTAGGACAGCAGTCCAATTCACCCCTCCACTTT. It codes for CASSEYLGQQSNSPLHF.

This clone was found once. CDR3 in DNA: TGCGCCAGCAGCCCCTCGGGGGGTACAAACATTCAGTACTTC. This translates into CASSPSGGTNIQYF. The V and J genes are TRBV5-1 and TRBJ2-4, with 7 bases lining up with TRBD2. J lost 6 bases, V lost 4 bases, and 7 bases had no gene match. There are 14 residues in the CDR3. Germline CDR1 is SGHRS and CDR2 is YFSETQ.

The gene calls are TRBV6-5 and TRBJ1-2; D remains unclear. Germline CDR1 and CDR2: MNHEY and SVGAGI. The CDR3 is made up of 11 amino acids. The V and J ends lost 10 bases and 4 bases respectively, with 10 bases between them. CDR3 coding DNA: TGTGCCACCTCGGAGGGCTATGGCTACACCTTC. Protein sequence: CATSEGYGYTF.

The chain links TRBV29-1 to TRBJ1-2; D not resolved. V shed 0 bases and J shed 7 bases, with 12 bases lying between them. The germline V gene encodes CDR1 SQVTM and CDR2 ANQGSEA. This CDR3 region has 13 residues. DNA for the CDR3: TGCAGCGTTGAAGATCACCTCGGGTTTGGCTACACCTTC. Amino acid sequence: CSVEDHLGFGYTF.

Regarding this clone: Other DNA sequences of this sample code for an identical CDR3. The rearrangement uses TRBV27 and TRBJ2-7; D gene uncertain. Germline V gives CDR1 MNHEY, CDR2 SMNVEV (reference sequence). The V end was cut by 6 bases, the J end by 1 base, with 10 bases between. CDR3 length: 13 amino acids. The CDR3 DNA sequence: TGTGCCAGCAGCCTCACTTCTTCCTACGAGCAGTACTTC. Translating gives CASSLTSSYEQYF.

The chain links TRBV19 to TRBJ1-1, with D uncertain. The V gene lost 3 bases and the J gene lost 1 base, with 9 bases spanning the gap. This CDR3 has 14 residues. The germline CDR1 and CDR2 sequences are LNHDA and SQIVND (reference sequence). The DNA for the CDR3 is TGTGCCAGTAGTATCTTGCGAGGGAACACTGAAGCTTTCTTT. The encoded protein is CASSILRGNTEAFF.

The rearrangement links TRBV18 to TRBJ1-5, with a tentative D call TRBD1 (5 bases). Germline lookup yields CDR1 KGHSH and CDR2 LQKENI. The CDR3 covers 13 residues. V was pared by 3 bases and J by 7 bases, with 10 bases between. The CDR3 DNA sequence: TGTGCCAGCTCACCTGGGGCGCAGCAGCCCCAGCATTTT. This sequence encodes CASSPGAQQPQHF.

J is TRBJ1-3 and V is TRBV19; tentatively, D is TRBD1 (5 bases). V dropped 8 bases and J dropped 0 bases, with 14 bases sitting between them. Germline V gives CDR1 LNHDA, CDR2 SQIVND (reference sequence). CDR3 size: 15 residues. The CDR3 sequence is CASGLGDYSGNTIYF. CDR3 nucleotides: TGTGCCAGTGGCCTAGGGGACTACTCTGGAAACACCATATATTTT.

V and J are TRBV7-3 and TRBJ1-2; D is uncertain. Per germline, CDR1 SGHTA and CDR2 FQGTGA. The CDR3 has 13 amino acids. Trimming removed 1 base at V and 5 bases at J, with 8 bases between. The CDR3 DNA reads as TGTGCCAGCAGCTTAATAGCGGGTTATGGCTACACCTTC. Translation gives CASSLIAGYGYTF.

Turning to this clone: An end of the junction differs from the germline gene, which may be a read error. The gene calls are TRBV7-9 and TRBJ2-5; 10 nucleotides match TRBD2. There are 18 residues in the CDR3. Germline V gene sequence: CDR1 SEHNR, CDR2 FQNEAQ (reference sequence). The CDR3 spells CSSNTNLFIGTSEETQYF. The CDR3 nucleotides are TGTTCCAGCAACACGAATCTTTTTATCGGGACTAGCGAAGAGACCCAGTACTTC.

This clone was observed a handful of times. The rearrangement uses TRBV2 and TRBJ2-7; 9 nucleotides align to TRBD2. The length of the CDR3 is 14 residues. CDR1 SNHLY and CDR2 FYNNEI come from the germline V gene. V lost 4 bases and J lost 6; bases outside the gene matches: 7. The CDR3 reads CASSVAGGLFEQYF. The CDR3 nucleotides are TGTGCCAGCAGTGTTGCGGGGGGGCTATTCGAGCAGTACTTC.

The chain employs TRBV5-1 and TRBJ2-3; 11 bases line up with TRBD2. CDR1 and CDR2 from the germline V gene are SGHRS and YFSETQ. This CDR3 has 15 amino acids. V shed 4 bases and J 4 bases; nucleotides not matched to a gene: 5. The CDR3 spells CASSTPSGGPDTQYF. In nucleotides, the CDR3 is TGCGCCAGCAGCACCCCTAGCGGGGGGCCAGATACGCAGTATTTT.

The rearrangement joins TRBV6-5 to TRBJ1-1, with 7 bases lining up with TRBD1. With 0 bases clipped from V and 9 bases from J, the junction kept 4 bases outside the gene matches. Per the germline V gene, CDR1 is MNHEY and CDR2 is SVGAGI. CDR3 length equals 13 residues. CDR3 bases: TGTGCCAGCAGTTACTCTACAGGGGCTAAAGCTTTCTTT. Amino acid sequence: CASSYSTGAKAFF.

This clone was detected a few times. The V gene is TRBV6-5, the J gene TRBJ1-1; a possible D gene is TRBD1 (6 bases). Germline CDR1 reads MNHEY; CDR2 reads SVGAGI. CDR3 length equals 12 residues. The V and J ends lost 1 base and 7 bases respectively, with 7 bases between them. CDR3 loop: CASSYLTGEAFF. CDR3 DNA sequence: TGTGCCAGCAGTTACTTGACAGGTGAAGCTTTCTTT.

The chain couples TRBV4-1 to TRBJ1-2; 7 nucleotides agree with TRBD1. Germline assignment: CDR1 MGHRA and CDR2 YSYEKL. The CDR3 totals 17 residues. V was pared by 0 bases and J by 4 bases, with 11 bases of the junction left unmatched. The CDR3 is CASSQEGRGSFGYGYTF. In nucleotides, the CDR3 is TGCGCCAGCAGCCAAGAGGGCAGGGGGAGTTTCGGCTATGGCTACACCTTC.

Sample share makes this clone medium-sized. J is TRBJ1-1 and V is TRBV2, with D unclear. The CDR3 totals 10 residues. Trimming shortened V by 4 bases and J by 8 bases, and 5 bases separated the two germline ends. The germline V gene encodes CDR1 SNHLY and CDR2 FYNNEI. The CDR3 protein is CASSVSEAFF. CDR3 nucleotide sequence: TGTGCCAGCAGTGTAAGCGAAGCTTTCTTT.

The rearrangement uses TRBV25-1 and TRBJ2-2, with D tentatively TRBD1 (5 bases). The CDR3 is 15 amino acids. Germline V CDR1 and CDR2: MGHDK, SYGVNS. V lost 3 bases, J lost 6 bases, and 14 bases lay in between. CDR3 nucleotides: TGTGCCAGCAGTGACCCCGGACAAACCTCCGGGGAGCTGTTTTTT. This gives the protein CASSDPGQTSGELFF.

The chain employs TRBV20-1 and TRBJ1-1, with 7 positions matching TRBD1. This CDR3 comprises 11 residues. The germline gives CDR1 DFQATT, CDR2 SNEGSKA (reference sequence). V lost 6 bases and J lost 7; bases outside the gene matches: 5. CDR3 nucleotides: TGCAGTGCCTTGAGGGGGCGTGAAGCTTTCTTT. It is translated as CSALRGREAFF.